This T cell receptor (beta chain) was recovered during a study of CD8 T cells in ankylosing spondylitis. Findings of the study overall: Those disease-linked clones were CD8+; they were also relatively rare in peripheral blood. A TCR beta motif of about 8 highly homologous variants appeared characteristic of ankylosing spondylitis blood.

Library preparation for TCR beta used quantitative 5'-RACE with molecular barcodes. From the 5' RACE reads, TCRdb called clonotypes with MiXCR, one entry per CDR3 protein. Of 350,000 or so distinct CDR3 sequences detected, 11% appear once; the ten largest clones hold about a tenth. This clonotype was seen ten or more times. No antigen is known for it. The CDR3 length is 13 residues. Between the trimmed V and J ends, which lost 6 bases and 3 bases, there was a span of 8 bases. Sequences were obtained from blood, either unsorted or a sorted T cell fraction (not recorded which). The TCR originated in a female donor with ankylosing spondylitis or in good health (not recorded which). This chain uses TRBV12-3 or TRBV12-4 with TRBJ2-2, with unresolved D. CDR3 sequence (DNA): TGTGCCAGCAGCACTTTTTACACCGGGGAGCTGTTTTTT. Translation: CASSTFYTGELFF.